The T cell receptor beta chain under discussion was sequenced for a study of blood T cell repertoires in COVID-19. In terms of age and location, participants ranged from roughly 18 to 90 years and lived in approximately 26 US areas. Either two negative PCRs, clearance, or symptom resolution qualified Cohort 3 donors as recovered. Germline loops: CDR1 WSHSY, CDR2 SAAADI. The V end was cut by 0 bases, the J end by 4 bases, with 12 bases between. The CDR3 contains 16 residues. Generated by immunoSEQ multiplex PCR, the TCRdb table keeps only in-frame clones and is missing some. The sample has approximately 440,000 clones; around 91% are singletons.

The gene calls are TRBV10-2 and TRBJ1-4; the D is unclear. Sequences were obtained from PBMCs or T cells enriched from blood (not recorded which). The sequence came from a man younger than 35 who had recovered from COVID-19. This CDR3 is CASSESKGAGNEKLFF. The DNA of the CDR3 is TGCGCCAGCAGTGAGTCCAAAGGTGCGGGTAATGAAAAACTGTTTTTT.